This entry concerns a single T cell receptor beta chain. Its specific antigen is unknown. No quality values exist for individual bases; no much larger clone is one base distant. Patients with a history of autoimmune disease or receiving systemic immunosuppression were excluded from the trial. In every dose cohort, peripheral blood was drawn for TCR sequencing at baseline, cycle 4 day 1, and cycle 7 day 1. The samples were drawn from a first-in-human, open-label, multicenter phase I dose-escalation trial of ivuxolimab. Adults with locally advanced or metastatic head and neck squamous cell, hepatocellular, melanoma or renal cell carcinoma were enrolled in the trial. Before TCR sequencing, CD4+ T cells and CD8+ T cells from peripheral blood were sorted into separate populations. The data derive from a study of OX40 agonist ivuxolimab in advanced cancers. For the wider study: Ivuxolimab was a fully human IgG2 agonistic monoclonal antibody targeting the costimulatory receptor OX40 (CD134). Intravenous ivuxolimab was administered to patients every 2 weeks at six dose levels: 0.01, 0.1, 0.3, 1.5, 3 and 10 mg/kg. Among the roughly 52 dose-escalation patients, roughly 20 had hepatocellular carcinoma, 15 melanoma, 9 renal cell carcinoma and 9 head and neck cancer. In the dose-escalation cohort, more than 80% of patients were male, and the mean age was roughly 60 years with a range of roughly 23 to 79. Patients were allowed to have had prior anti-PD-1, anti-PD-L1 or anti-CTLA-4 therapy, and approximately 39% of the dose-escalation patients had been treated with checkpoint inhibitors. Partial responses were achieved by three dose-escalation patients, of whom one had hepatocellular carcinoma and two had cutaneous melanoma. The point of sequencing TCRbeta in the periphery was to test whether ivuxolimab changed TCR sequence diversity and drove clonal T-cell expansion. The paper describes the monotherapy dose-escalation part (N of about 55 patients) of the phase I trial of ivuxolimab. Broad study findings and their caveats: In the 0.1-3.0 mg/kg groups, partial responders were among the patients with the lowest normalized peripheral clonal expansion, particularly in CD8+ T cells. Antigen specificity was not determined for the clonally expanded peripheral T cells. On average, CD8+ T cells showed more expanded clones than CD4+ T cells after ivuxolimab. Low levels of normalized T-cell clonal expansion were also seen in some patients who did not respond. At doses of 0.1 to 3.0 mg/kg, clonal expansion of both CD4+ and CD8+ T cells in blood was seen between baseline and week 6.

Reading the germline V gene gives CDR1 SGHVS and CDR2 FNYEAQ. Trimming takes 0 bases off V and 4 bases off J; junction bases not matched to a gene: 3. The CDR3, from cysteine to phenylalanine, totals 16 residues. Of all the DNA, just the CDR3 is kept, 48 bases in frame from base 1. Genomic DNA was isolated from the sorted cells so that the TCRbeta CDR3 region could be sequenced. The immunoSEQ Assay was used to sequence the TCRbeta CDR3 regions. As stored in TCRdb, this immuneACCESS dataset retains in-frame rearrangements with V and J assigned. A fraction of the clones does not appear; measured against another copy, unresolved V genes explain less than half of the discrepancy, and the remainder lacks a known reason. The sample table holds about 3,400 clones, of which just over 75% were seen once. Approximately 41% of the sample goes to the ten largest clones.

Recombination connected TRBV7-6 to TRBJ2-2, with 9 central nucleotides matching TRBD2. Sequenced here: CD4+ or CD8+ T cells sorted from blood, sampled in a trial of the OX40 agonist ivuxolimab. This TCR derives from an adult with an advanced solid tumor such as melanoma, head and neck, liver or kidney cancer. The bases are TGTGCCAGCAGCTTAGCCGGACTAGCGAGCACCGGGGAGCTGTTTTTT. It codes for CASSLAGLASTGELFF.